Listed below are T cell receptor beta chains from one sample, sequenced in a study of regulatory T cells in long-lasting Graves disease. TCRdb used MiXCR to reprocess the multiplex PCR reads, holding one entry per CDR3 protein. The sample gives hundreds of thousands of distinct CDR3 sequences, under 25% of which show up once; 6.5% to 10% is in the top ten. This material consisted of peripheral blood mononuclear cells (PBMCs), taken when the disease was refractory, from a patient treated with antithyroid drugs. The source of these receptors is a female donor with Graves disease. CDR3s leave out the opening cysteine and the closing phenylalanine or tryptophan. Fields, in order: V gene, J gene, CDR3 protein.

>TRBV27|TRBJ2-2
ASSPTTVTGGSNTGELF
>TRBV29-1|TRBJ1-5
SVAEDRVQPQH
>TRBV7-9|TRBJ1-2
ASSESVDRDGYT
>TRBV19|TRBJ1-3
ASSMGRGPGNTIY
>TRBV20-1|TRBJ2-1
SARGQEGRNYNEQF
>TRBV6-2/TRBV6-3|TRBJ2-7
ASIQGVEQY
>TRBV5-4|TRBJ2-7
ASTPGTSGSYEQY
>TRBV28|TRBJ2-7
ASSLLFGAGGREQY
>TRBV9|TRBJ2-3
ASSARLAGGRDTQY
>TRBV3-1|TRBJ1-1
ASSQAGDTEAF
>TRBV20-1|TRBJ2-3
SASLLGGQY
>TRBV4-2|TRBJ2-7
ASSQGYKQY
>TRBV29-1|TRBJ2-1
SVEVVDNSYNEQF
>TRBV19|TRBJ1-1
ASSIDALPRDTEAF
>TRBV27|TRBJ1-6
ASSLDPNSPLH
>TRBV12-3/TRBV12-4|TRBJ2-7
ASSEGQGRSYEQY
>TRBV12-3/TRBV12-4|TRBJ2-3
ASRVVGGDTQY
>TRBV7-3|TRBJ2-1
ASSGEPNEQF
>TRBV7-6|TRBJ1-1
ASSSDRGNTEAF
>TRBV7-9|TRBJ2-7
ASSPPGGSAWLIQQY
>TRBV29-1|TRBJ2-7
SFTQGRSTYEQY
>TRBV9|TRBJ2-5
ASSGRDSRETQY
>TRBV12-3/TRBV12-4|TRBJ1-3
ASSLGRVTGNTIY
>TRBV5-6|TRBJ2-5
ASSMAGSQETQY
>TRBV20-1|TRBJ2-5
SARDLDRGGETQY
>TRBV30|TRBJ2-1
ACEGGEQF
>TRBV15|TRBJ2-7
ATSRGAPYEQY
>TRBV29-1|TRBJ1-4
SVARGEKLF
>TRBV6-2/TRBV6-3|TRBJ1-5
ASSYQLNQPQH
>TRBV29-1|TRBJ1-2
SVDIGQGGDYGYT
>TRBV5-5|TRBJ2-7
ASSTPRTSNEQY
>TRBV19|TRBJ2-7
ASSSRDGSEEQY
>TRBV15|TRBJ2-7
ATSIYHSYEQY
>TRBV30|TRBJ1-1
AWRAAMNTEAF
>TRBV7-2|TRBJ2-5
ASSLGRSETQY
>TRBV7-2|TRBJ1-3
ASSQVQLSGNTIY
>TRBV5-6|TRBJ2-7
ASSLGGGVYEQY
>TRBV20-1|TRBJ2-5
SASRDRGVETQY
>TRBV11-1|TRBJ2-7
ASSLGDLKYQSSYEQY
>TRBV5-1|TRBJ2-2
ASRGQGAETGELF
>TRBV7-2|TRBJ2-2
ASSFWQAGELF
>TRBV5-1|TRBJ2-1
ASSPGLAGANEQF
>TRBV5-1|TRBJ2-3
ASSLYPAGDTQY
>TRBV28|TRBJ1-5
ASSPTSPGNQPQH
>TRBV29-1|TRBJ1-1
SVDVEMNTEAF